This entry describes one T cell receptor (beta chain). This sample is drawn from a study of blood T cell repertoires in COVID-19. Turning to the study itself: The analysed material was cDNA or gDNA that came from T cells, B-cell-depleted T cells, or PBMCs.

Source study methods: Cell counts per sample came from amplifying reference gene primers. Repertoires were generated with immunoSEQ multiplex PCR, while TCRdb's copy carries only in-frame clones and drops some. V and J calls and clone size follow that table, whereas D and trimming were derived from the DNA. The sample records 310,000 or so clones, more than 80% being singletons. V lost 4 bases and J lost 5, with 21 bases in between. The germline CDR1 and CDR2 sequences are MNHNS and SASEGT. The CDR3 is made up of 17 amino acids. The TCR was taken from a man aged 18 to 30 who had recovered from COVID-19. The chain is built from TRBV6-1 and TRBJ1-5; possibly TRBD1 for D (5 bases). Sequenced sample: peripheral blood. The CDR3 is CASSGRGLQVAYQPQHF. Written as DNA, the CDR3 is TGTGCCAGCAGTGGTCGCGGATTACAGGTAGCTTATCAGCCCCAGCATTTT.